This TCR beta chain was retrieved from a study of blood T cells in healthy people across ages. Germline trimming cut 2 bases from V and 0 bases from J; bases unmatched to any gene: 20. Germline CDR1 and CDR2: SGDLS and YYNGEE. This CDR3 spans 21 amino acids. A second about 7 to 11 cycle PCR used barcoded and J-beta primers. MiXCR was run by TCRdb on the 5' RACE reads, yielding one entry per CDR3 protein. The repertoire holds hundreds of thousands of distinct CDR3 sequences, with 35% to 50% as singletons. This clonotype has only a few counts. This receptor was obtained from an elderly man in good health. Sequencing was performed on blood. This chain links TRBV9 with TRBJ2-3, with 8 bases that match TRBD2. Written as DNA, the CDR3 is TGTGCCAGCAGCGTGGTAGTAGTGTATGTTATAGCGGGAACTAGCACAGATACGCAGTATTTT. Translation gives CASSVVVVYVIAGTSTDTQYF.